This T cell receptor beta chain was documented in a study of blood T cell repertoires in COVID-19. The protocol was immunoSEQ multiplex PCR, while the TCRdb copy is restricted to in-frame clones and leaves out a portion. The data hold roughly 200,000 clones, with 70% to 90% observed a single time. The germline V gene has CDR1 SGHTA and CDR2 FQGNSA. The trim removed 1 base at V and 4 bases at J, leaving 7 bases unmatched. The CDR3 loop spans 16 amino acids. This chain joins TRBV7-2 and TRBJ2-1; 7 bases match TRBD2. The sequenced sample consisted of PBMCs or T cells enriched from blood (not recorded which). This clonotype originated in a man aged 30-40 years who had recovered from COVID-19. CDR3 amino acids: CASSLDFGTKYNEQFF. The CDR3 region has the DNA TGTGCCAGCAGCTTAGATTTCGGGACTAAGTACAATGAGCAGTTCTTC.